Below, one T cell receptor beta chain is given with its context. The data were taken from a study of blood T cell repertoires in COVID-19. Clones were read by immunoSEQ multiplex PCR, and TCRdb kept only the in-frame ones, dropping some. The sample carries around 20,000 clones, 65% to 90% recorded once. V lost 6 bases, J lost 4 bases, and 12 bases lay in between. The CDR3 consists of 13 residues. Germline CDR1 and CDR2: MDHEN and SYDVKM. The rearrangement links TRBV28 to TRBJ1-2; no clear D. The sequenced sample was peripheral blood. This TCR came from a man aged 80 or over with acute or convalescent COVID-19. CDR3 protein: CASSTLRSYGYTF. In nucleotides, the CDR3 is TGTGCCAGCAGCACTTTGAGGAGCTATGGCTACACCTTC.